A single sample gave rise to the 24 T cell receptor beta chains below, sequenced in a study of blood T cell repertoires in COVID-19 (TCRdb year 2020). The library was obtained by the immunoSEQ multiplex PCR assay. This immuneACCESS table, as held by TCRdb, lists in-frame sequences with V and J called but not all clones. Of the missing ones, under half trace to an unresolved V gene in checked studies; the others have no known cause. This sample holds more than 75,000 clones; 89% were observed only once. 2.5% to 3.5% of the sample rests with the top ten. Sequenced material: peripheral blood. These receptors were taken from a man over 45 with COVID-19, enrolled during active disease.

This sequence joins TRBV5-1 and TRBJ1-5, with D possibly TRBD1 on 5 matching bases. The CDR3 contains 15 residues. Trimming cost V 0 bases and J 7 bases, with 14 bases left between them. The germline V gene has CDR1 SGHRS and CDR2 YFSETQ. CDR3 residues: CASSLEWGVGQPQHF. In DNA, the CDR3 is TGCGCCAGCAGCTTGGAGTGGGGGGTTGGACAGCCCCAGCATTTT.

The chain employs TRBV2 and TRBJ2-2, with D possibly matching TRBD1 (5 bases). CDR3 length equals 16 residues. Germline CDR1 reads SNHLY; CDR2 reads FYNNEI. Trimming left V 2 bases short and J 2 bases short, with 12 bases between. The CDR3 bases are TGTGCCAGCAGTGAACAAGGGGCGGTTAACACCGGGGAGCTGTTTTTT. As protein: CASSEQGAVNTGELFF.

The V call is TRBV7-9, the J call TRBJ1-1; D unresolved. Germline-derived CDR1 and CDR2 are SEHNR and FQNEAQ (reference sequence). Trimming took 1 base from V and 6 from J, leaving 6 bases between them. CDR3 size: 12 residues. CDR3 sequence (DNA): TGTGCCAGCAGCTTAGAACTGTCTGAAGCTTTCTTT. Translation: CASSLELSEAFF.

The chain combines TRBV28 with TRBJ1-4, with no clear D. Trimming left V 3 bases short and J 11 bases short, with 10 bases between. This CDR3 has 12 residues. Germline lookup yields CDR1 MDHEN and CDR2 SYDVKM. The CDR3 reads CASSFSPRKLFF. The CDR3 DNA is TGTGCCAGCAGTTTCTCGCCCCGGAAACTGTTTTTT.

The CDR3 loop is CASSKAVHSYNSPLHF. The CDR3 DNA follows: TGTGCCAGCAGTAAGGCGGTACACTCCTATAATTCACCCCTCCACTTT. The chain employs TRBV5-5 and TRBJ1-6; unclear D gene. The CDR3 is 16 residues long. Looked up from germline, CDR1 is SGHKS and CDR2 is YYEKEE (reference sequence). V lost 5 bases and J 0 bases, leaving 12 bases between the germline ends.

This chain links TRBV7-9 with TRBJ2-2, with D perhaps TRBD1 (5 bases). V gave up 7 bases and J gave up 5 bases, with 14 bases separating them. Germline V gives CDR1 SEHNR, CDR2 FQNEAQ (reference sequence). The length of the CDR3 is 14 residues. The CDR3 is CASTRQQATGELFF. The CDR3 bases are TGTGCCAGCACCAGACAACAGGCAACCGGGGAGCTGTTTTTT.

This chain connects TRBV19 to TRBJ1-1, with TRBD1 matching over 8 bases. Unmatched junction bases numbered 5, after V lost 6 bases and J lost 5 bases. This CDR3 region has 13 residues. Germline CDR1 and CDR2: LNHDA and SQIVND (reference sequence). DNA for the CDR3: TGTGCCAGTAGCCGATACAGGGGGACTGAAGCTTTCTTT. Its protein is CASSRYRGTEAFF.

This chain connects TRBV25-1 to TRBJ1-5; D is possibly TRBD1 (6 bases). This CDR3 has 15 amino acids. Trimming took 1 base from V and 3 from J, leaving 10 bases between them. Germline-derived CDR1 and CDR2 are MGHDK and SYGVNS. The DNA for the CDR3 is TGTGCCAGCAGTGAATCTGGGGGCATCAATCAGCCCCAGCATTTT. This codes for CASSESGGINQPQHF.

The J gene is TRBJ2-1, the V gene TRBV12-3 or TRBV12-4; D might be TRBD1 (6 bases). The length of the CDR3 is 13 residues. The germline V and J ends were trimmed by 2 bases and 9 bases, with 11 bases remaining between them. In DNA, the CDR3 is TGTGCCAGCAGTTTAAAACAGGGCGGTGAGCAGTTCTTC. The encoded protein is CASSLKQGGEQFF.

CDR3 nucleotides: TGTGCCACCAGTCCCATCGGGCTAGCGGGGAGCACAGATACGCAGTATTTT. Amino acid sequence: CATSPIGLAGSTDTQYF. The chain carries TRBV15 and TRBJ2-3, with 9 nucleotides matching TRBD2. J lost 0 bases, V lost 6 bases, and 10 bases had no gene match. This CDR3 contains 17 residues. From germline, CDR1 is LNHNV and CDR2 YYDKDF (reference sequence). Complete variable domain (other parts from reference TRBV15 and TRBJ2-3): DAMVIQNPRYQVTQFGKPVTLSCSQTLNHNVMYWYQQKSSQAPKLLFHYYDKDFNNEADTPDNFQSRRPNTSFCFLDIRSPGLGDTAMYLCATSPIGLAGSTDTQYFGPGTRLTVL.

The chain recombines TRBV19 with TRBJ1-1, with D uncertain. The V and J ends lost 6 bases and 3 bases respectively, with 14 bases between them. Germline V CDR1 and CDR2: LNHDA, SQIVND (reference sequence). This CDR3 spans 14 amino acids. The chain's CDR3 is CASRSPTDYTEAFF. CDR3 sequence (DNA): TGTGCCAGTAGGAGCCCTACGGACTACACTGAAGCTTTCTTT.

As DNA, the CDR3 is TGCAGCGTTGAATCGGGCAGGGCCTACGAGCAGTACTTC. Its translation is CSVESGRAYEQYF. The chain recombines TRBV29-1 with TRBJ2-7; a weak D match, TRBD1 (5 bases). Trimming cost V 2 bases and J 2 bases, with 10 bases left between them. CDR3 length equals 13 residues. Looked up from germline, CDR1 is SQVTM and CDR2 is ANQGSEA.

CDR3 DNA sequence: TGTGCCAGCAGTTGGGGGGGACCCAATCAGCCCCAGCATTTT. Residues: CASSWGGPNQPQHF. The chain joins TRBV27 to TRBJ1-5, with D possibly matching TRBD1 (5 bases). Germline V gene data show CDR1 as MNHEY and CDR2 as SMNVEV (reference sequence). The CDR3 length is 14 residues. With 4 bases removed from V and 3 bases from J, the gap between germline ends came to 10 bases.

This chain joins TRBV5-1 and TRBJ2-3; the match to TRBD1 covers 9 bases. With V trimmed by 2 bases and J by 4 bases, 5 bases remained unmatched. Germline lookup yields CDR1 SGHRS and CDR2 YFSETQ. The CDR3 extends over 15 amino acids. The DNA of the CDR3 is TGCGCCAGCAGCTTAAACGGACAGGGGCCAGATACGCAGTATTTT. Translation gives CASSLNGQGPDTQYF.

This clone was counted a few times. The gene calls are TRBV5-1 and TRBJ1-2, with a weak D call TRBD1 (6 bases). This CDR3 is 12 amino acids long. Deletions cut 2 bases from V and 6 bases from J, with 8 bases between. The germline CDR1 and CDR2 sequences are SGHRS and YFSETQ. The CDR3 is CASSLQGDGYTF. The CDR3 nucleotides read TGCGCCAGCAGCTTACAGGGTGATGGCTACACCTTC. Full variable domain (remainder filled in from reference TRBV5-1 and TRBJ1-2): KAGVTQTPRYLIKTRGQQVTLSCSPISGHRSVSWYQQTPGQGLQFLFEYFSETQRNKGNFPGRFSGRQFSNSRSEMNVSTLELGDSALYLCASSLQGDGYTFGSGTRLTVV.

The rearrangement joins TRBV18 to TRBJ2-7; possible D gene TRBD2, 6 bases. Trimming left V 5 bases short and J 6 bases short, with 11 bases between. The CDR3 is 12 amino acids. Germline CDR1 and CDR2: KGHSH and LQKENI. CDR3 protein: CASSSTRGEQYF. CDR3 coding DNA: TGTGCCAGCTCATCGACTAGGGGCGAGCAGTACTTC.

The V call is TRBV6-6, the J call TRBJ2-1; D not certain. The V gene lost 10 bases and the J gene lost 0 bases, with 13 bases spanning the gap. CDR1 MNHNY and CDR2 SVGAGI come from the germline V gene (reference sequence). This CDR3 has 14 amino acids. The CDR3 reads CATTDFSSYNEQFF. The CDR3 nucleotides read TGTGCCACCACAGATTTTTCCTCCTACAATGAGCAGTTCTTC.

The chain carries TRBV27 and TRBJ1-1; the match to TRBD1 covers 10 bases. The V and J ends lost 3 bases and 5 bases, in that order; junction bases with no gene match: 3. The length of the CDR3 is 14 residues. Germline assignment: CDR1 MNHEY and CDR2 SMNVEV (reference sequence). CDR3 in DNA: TGTGCCAGCAGTTTGGGACAGGGGAGAACTGAAGCTTTCTTT. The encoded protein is CASSLGQGRTEAFF.

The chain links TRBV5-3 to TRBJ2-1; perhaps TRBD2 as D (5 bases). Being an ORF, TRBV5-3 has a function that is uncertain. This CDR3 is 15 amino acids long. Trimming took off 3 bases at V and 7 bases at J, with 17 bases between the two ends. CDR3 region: CARSSWMRACNEQFF. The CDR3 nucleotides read TGTGCCAGAAGCTCCTGGATGCGGGCTTGTAATGAGCAGTTCTTC.

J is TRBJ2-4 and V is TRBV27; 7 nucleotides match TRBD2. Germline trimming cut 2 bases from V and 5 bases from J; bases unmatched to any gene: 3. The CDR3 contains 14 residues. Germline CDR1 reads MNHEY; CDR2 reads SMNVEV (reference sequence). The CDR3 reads CASSLRGGENIQYF. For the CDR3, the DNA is TGTGCCAGCAGTTTACGGGGAGGGGAAAACATTCAGTACTTC.

This chain's CDR3 is CASSPGTGGKETQYF. Here the CDR3 DNA reads TGCGCCAGCAGCCCCGGGACAGGGGGGAAAGAGACCCAGTACTTC. The V and J genes are TRBV5-1 and TRBJ2-5; TRBD1 matches at 11 bases. The J segment lost 3 bases and the V segment lost 4 bases, leaving 5 bases of the junction unmatched. There are 15 residues in the CDR3. Germline V gene data show CDR1 as SGHRS and CDR2 as YFSETQ. Drawing the rest from reference TRBV5-1 and TRBJ2-5, the complete variable domain is KAGVTQTPRYLIKTRGQQVTLSCSPISGHRSVSWYQQTPGQGLQFLFEYFSETQRNKGNFPGRFSGRQFSNSRSEMNVSTLELGDSALYLCASSPGTGGKETQYFGPGTRLLVL.

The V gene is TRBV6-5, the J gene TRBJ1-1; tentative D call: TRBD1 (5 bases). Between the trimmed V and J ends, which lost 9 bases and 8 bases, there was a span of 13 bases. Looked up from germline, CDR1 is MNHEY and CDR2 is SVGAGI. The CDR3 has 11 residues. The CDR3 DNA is TGTGCCAGTGGGGGGTCTTTCGAAGCTTTCTTT. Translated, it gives CASGGSFEAFF.

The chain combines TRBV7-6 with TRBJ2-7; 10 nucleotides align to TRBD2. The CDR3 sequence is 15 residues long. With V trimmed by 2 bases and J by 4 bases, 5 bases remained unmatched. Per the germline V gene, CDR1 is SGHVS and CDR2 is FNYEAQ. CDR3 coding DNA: TGTGCCAGCAGCTTATTACGGACTAGCGGTTACGAGCAGTACTTC. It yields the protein CASSLLRTSGYEQYF.

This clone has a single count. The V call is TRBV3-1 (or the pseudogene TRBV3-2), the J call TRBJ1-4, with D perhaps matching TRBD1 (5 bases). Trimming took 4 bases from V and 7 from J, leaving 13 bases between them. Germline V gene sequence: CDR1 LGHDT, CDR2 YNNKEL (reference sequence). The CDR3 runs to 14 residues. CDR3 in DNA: TGTGCCAGCAGCCTCAGGCAGGGTAGTGAAAAACTGTTTTTT. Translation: CASSLRQGSEKLFF.